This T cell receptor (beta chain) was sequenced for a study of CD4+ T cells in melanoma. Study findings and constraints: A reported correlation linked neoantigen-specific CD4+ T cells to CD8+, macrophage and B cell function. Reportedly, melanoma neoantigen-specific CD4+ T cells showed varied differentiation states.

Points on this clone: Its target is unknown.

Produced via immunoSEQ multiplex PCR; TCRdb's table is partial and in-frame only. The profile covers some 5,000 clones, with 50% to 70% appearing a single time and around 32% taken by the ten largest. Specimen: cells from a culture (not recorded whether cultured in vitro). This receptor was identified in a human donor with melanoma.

CDR3 residues: CATSSYTSYEQYF. The CDR3 nucleotides read TGTGCCACCAGCAGTTATACTTCCTACGAGCAGTACTTC. The chain employs TRBV15 and TRBJ2-7; D gene uncertain. This CDR3 contains 13 residues. The V end was cut by 3 bases, the J end by 1 base, with 7 bases between. Germline loops: CDR1 LNHNV, CDR2 YYDKDF (reference sequence).